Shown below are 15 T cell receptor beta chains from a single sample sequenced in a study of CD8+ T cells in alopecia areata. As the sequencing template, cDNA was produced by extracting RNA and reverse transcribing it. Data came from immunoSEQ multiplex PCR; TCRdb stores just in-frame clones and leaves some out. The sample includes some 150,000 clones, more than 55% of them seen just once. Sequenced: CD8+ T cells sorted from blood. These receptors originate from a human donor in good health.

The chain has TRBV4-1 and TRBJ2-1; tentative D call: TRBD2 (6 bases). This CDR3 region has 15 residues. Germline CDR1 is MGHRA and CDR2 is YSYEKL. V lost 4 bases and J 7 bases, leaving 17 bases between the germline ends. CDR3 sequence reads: CASSREEGVSNEQFF. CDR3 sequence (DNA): TGCGCCAGCAGCCGCGAGGAGGGAGTGTCTAATGAGCAGTTCTTC.

The chain's CDR3 is CASSPGTGSQETQYF. As DNA, the CDR3 is TGTGCCAGCAGCCCAGGGACAGGGTCACAAGAGACCCAGTACTTC. V and J are TRBV11-2 and TRBJ2-5; 9 bases map to TRBD1. CDR3 length equals 15 residues. Per the germline V gene, CDR1 is SGHAT and CDR2 is FQNNGV. The V segment lost 5 bases and the J segment 2 bases; nucleotides outside the gene matches: 6.

The CDR3 loop is CASSMGGNSYEQYF. The CDR3 coding sequence is TGTGCCAGTAGTATGGGAGGGAACTCCTACGAGCAGTACTTC. This chain uses TRBV19 with TRBJ2-7; the match to TRBD2 covers 7 bases. V lost 3 bases, J lost 0 bases, and 2 bases stayed unmatched. This CDR3 is 14 amino acids long. The V gene's germline CDR1 is LNHDA and CDR2 SQIVND (reference sequence).

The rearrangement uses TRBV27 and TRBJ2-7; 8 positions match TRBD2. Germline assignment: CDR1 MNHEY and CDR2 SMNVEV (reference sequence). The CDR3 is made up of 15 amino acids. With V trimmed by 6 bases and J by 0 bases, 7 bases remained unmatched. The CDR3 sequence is CASSRSGAGSYEQYF. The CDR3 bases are TGTGCCAGCAGCCGTAGCGGGGCCGGCTCCTACGAGCAGTACTTC.

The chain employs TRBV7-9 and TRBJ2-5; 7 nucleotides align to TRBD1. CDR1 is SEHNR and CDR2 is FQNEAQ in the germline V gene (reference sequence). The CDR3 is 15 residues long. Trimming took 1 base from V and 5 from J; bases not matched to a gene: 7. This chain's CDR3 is CASSLVDRATETQYF. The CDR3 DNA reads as TGTGCCAGCAGCTTAGTCGACAGGGCCACGGAGACCCAGTACTTC.

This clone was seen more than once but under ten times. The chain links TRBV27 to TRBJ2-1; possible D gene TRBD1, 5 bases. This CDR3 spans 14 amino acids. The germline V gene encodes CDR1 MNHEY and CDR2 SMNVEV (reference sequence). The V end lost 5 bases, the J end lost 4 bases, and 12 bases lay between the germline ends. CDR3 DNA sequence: TGTGCCAGCAGTACCGAACAGGATTACAATGAGCAGTTCTTC. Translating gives CASSTEQDYNEQFF.

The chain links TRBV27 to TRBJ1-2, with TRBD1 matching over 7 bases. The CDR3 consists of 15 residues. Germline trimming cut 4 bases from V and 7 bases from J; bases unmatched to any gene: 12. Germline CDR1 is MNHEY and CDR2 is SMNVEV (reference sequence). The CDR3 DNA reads TGTGCCAGCAGTTCACCGACAGGGAAGGAGGGTGGCTACACCTTC. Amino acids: CASSSPTGKEGGYTF.

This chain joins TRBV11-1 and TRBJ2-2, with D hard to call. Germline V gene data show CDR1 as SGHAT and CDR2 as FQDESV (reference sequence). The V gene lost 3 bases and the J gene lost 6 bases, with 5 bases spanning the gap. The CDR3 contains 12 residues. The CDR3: CASSFAAGELFF. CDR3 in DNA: TGTGCCAGCAGCTTCGCCGCCGGGGAGCTGTTTTTT.

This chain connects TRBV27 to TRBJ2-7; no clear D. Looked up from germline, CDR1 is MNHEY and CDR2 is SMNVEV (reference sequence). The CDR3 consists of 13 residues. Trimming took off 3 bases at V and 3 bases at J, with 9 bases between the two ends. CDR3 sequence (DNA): TGTGCCAGCAGTTTCGGGCGGAGCTACGAGCAGTACTTC. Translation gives CASSFGRSYEQYF.

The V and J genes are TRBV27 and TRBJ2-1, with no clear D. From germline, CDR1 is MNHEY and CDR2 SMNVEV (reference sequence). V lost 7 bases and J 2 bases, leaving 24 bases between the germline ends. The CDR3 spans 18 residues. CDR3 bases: TGTGCCAGCACCTTCAAATTCCGTAGTGGGCCCGCCTACAATGAGCAGTTCTTC. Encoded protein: CASTFKFRSGPAYNEQFF.

The CDR3: CASSLDGGLYEQYF. The CDR3 DNA follows: TGCGCCAGCAGCTTGGACGGGGGATTGTACGAGCAGTACTTC. The chain couples TRBV5-1 to TRBJ2-7, with D maybe TRBD2 (6 bases). The CDR3 is 14 residues long. Trimming pared 0 bases from V and 4 bases from J, leaving 11 bases between. From germline, CDR1 is SGHRS and CDR2 YFSETQ.

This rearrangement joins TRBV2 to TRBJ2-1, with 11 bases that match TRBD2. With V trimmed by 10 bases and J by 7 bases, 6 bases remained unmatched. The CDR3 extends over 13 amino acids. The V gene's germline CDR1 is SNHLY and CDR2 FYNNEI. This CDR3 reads CAITSGRSNEQFF. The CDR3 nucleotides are TGTGCCATCACTAGCGGGAGATCTAATGAGCAGTTCTTC.

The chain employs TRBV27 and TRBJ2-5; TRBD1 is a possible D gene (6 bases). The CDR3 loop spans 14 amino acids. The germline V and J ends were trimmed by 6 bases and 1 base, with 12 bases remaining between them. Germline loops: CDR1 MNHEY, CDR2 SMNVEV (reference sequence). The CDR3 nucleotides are TGTGCCAGCAGCCCTCTAGGGGGCCAAGAGACCCAGTACTTC. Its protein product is CASSPLGGQETQYF.

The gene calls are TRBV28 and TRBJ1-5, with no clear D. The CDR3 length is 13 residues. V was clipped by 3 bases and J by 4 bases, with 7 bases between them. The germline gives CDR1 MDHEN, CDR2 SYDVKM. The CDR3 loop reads CASSLVENQPQHF. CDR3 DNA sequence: TGTGCCAGCAGTTTGGTGGAAAATCAGCCCCAGCATTTT.

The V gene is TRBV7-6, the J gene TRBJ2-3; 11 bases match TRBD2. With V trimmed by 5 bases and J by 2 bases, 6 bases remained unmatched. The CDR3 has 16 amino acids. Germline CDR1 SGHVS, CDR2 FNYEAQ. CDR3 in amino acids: CASSPTTSGATDTQYF. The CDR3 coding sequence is TGTGCCAGCAGCCCGACGACTAGCGGGGCCACAGATACGCAGTATTTT.